This is a list of T cell receptor beta chains from one sample in a study of glioma-infiltrating T cells. In TCRdb, the multiplex PCR reads were re-called with MiXCR into one record per CDR3 protein. The sample consists of approximately 89,000 distinct CDR3 sequences, about a quarter of them appearing once. Material for sequencing was glioma tissue, nonneoplastic brain tissue, or PBMCs (not recorded which). The source is a human donor with low-grade glioma or glioblastoma, undergoing nonglioma brain surgery, or in good health (not recorded which). CDR3s include the opening cysteine and the closing phenylalanine or tryptophan. The D gene is left open where the match is weak. Clone size, where shown, is once, few, many, or a class for clones that have expanded.

j_call clone_size d_call v_call cdr3_nt cdr3_aa
TRBJ2-1 many TRBD1 TRBV2 TGTGCCAGCAGTCAAGACAGGGGCTCCTACAATGAGCAGTTCTTC CASSQDRGSYNEQFF
TRBJ2-1 many NA TRBV6-6 TGTGCCAGCAGTTACCAAGGGGGTTGGATGAATGAGCAGTTCTTC CASSYQGGWMNEQFF
TRBJ2-7 many TRBD2 TRBV20-1 TGCAGTGCCGTAGCGGGAGGGACCTACGAGCAGTACTTC CSAVAGGTYEQYF
TRBJ2-5 NA NA TRBV10-3 TGTGCCATCAGTGATCGCGGGCAGTACCAAGAGACCCAGTACTTC CAISDRGQYQETQYF
TRBJ2-3 once TRBD2 TRBV27 TGTGCCAGCCTAGCGGGGGGAGGAGATACGCAGTATTTT CASLAGGGDTQYF
TRBJ1-3 NA NA TRBV20-1 TGCAGTGCTCAACCGGGGCGCCTTGAAATCTCTGGAAACACCATATATTTT CSAQPGRLEISGNTIYF
TRBJ1-5 once TRBD1 TRBV27 TGTGCCAGCAGGCCTACAGGGGACAATCAGCCCCAGCATTTT CASRPTGDNQPQHF
TRBJ1-2 many NA TRBV6-1 TGTGCCAGCAGACTGAGGGGGGGTGGTAACTATGGCTACACCTTC CASRLRGGGNYGYTF
TRBJ2-2 NA NA TRBV5-1 TGCGCCAGCAGCCAAGACACGAACACCGGGGAGCTGTTTTTT CASSQDTNTGELFF
TRBJ1-2 many NA TRBV2 TGTGCCAGCACCCTCCGGGACATCTATGGCTACACCTTC CASTLRDIYGYTF
TRBJ1-1 NA NA TRBV19 TGTGACAGTAGTCACAGGGCTTATTCTGAAGCTTTCTTT CDSSHRAYSEAFF
TRBJ2-7 many NA TRBV29-1 TGCAGCGTTGAACGACTAGTCAAGGGCGAGCAGTACTTC CSVERLVKGEQYF
TRBJ2-5 many NA TRBV11-1 TGTGCCAGCAGCCCGGAGTGGGGTTCAGAGACCCAGTACTTC CASSPEWGSETQYF
TRBJ1-6 NA NA TRBV29-1 NA CSVEVGTGAPPHF
TRBJ1-6 NA NA TRBV11-2 TGTGCCAGCAGCTTACGAACGGCCGATAATTCACCCCTCCACTTT CASSLRTADNSPLHF
TRBJ2-5 many NA TRBV7-9 TGTGCCAGCACCCGACTAGGAGAGACCCAGTACTTC CASTRLGETQYF
TRBJ2-5 many TRBD1 TRBV12-3/TRBV12-4 TGTGCCAGCAGTTTCCAGACAGGGAAAGAGACCCAGTACTTC CASSFQTGKETQYF
TRBJ1-1 NA TRBD1 TRBV29-1 TGCAGCGTTGTCCGACAGGGTTTGAACACTGAAGCTTTCTTT CSVVRQGLNTEAFF
TRBJ2-7 few NA TRBV2 TGTGCCAGCAGATGGGCGGGGACGGGCGAGCAGTACTTC CASRWAGTGEQYF
TRBJ1-4 many NA TRBV6-1 TGTGCCAGCAGTAAACCGACAGCAACTAATGAAAAACTGTTTTTT CASSKPTATNEKLFF
TRBJ1-1 NA TRBD1 TRBV5-1 TGCGCCAGCAGCTTGACAGGGGGCACTAAAGCTTTCTTT CASSLTGGTKAFF
TRBJ1-1 NA TRBD1 TRBV5-1 TGCGCCAGCAGCTTGAATCGGCTGAACAGGGGAGGGACTGAAGCTTTCTTT CASSLNRLNRGGTEAFF
TRBJ2-1 once TRBD2 TRBV11-2 TGTGCCAGCAGCTTCCGCCCTAGCGGATCCTACAATGAGCAGTTCTTC CASSFRPSGSYNEQFF
TRBJ2-7 NA TRBD2 TRBV20-1 TGCAGTGCTAGAAGCTCGCCGGGACTAGATCGCCTGCAGCAGTACTTC CSARSSPGLDRLQQYF
TRBJ1-1 many TRBD1 TRBV20-1 TGCAGTGCTAGGGGGACAGGGAACACTGAAGCTTTCTTT CSARGTGNTEAFF
TRBJ2-7 many TRBD2 TRBV6-1 TGTGCCAGCAGGTTTATCGGCGGGGGGACCTACGAGCAGTACTTC CASRFIGGGTYEQYF
TRBJ2-1 many TRBD2 TRBV7-8 TGTGCCAGCAGCTTAGAACTAGTAGCGGGGCTGCACAATGAGCAGTTCTTC CASSLELVAGLHNEQFF
TRBJ1-5 many NA TRBV20-1 TGCAGTGCGGGGATTAGGGGCCCCAATCAGCCCCAGCATTTT CSAGIRGPNQPQHF
TRBJ1-1 NA NA TRBV19 TGTGCCAGTAGTATCGGTCCAGTCCGGGAAGCTTTCTTT CASSIGPVREAFF
TRBJ1-3 NA NA TRBV7-2 TGTGCCAGCAGCTTAGCGCTGAGGGGGAACACCATATATTTT CASSLALRGNTIYF
TRBJ2-5 NA TRBD1 TRBV6-1 TGTGCCAGCAGAACCGGGACAGGGGCCCAAGAGACCCAGTACTTC CASRTGTGAQETQYF
TRBJ2-3 many NA TRBV12-3/TRBV12-4 TGTGCCAGCAGTTTACAGAACACAGATACGCAGTATTTT CASSLQNTDTQYF
TRBJ1-1 many NA TRBV19 TGTGCCAGTAGCCCCCTCGGACGGCCAAACACTGAAGCTTTCTTT CASSPLGRPNTEAFF
TRBJ2-7 few NA TRBV19 TGTGCCAGTAGTTTCGGGGGACAGACCGGCTCCTACGAGCAGTACTTC CASSFGGQTGSYEQYF
TRBJ1-5 NA NA TRBV5-1 TGCGCCAGCAGCGCCGGATGGGGTAGCAATCAGCCCCAGCATTTT CASSAGWGSNQPQHF
TRBJ2-3 many NA TRBV24-1 TGTGCCACCAGTGGGCGCCTGAGGGGCCGCACAGATACGCAGTATTTT CATSGRLRGRTDTQYF
TRBJ2-7 NA TRBD1 TRBV19 TGTGCCAGTAGTATAGATCTGGGGGACAGCTACGAGCAGTACTTC CASSIDLGDSYEQYF
TRBJ2-5 NA TRBD2 TRBV9 TGTGCCAGCAGCGTAGCACTAGCGGGGGTCTACCAAGAGACCCAGTACTTC CASSVALAGVYQETQYF
TRBJ2-1 many TRBD2 TRBV4-1 TGCGCCAGCAGCCAAGGATTGCGGGGGACTTACAATGAGCAGTTCTTC CASSQGLRGTYNEQFF
TRBJ2-5 many NA TRBV20-1 TGCAGTGCTAGAGATGGGCAACTTCAAGAGACCCAGTACTTC CSARDGQLQETQYF
TRBJ2-7 NA NA TRBV15 TGTGGCACCAGCAGAGATCGGGTCGCGCACGAGCAGTACTTC CGTSRDRVAHEQYF
TRBJ2-7 NA TRBD2 TRBV5-4 TGTGACAGCAGCCACGGGGGGGCGGAGTCCTACGAGCAGTACTTC CDSSHGGAESYEQYF
TRBJ1-3 many NA TRBV18 TGTGCCAGCTACAAAGCAGCTGGAAACACCATATATTTT CASYKAAGNTIYF
TRBJ1-1 NA NA TRBV7-2 TGTGCCAGCAGCTCCGCATACACTGAAGCTTTCTTT CASSSAYTEAFF
TRBJ2-5 NA NA TRBV10-3 TGTGCCATAAGAGAGGAGGGAGCCCAAACGACCCAGTACTTC CAIREEGAQTTQYF
TRBJ1-1 NA NA TRBV7-2 TGTGCCAGCAGCTTATCAAAAAACACTAAGGCTTTCTTT CASSLSKNTKAFF
TRBJ1-2 few TRBD1 TRBV29-1 TGCAGCGCCGGGGACAGGTCCAATACAAGAGGCTACACCTTC CSAGDRSNTRGYTF
TRBJ1-5 many NA TRBV18 TGTGCCAGCTCACCAGCTAACAGGGTTAATCAGCCCCAGCATTTT CASSPANRVNQPQHF
TRBJ2-1 many NA TRBV7-9 TGTGCCAGCAGCCCTATCATCCGAGGGGAGGCCTACAATGAGCAGTTCTTC CASSPIIRGEAYNEQFF
TRBJ2-3 many TRBD2 TRBV20-1 TGCAGTGCCATCCTCCACTCAACTAGCGGGGGGGCCGTTGGAACAGATACGCAGTATTTT CSAILHSTSGGAVGTDTQYF
TRBJ2-7 few TRBD1 TRBV18 TGTGCCAGCCCCGGACAGGGGACCCACGAGCAGTACTTC CASPGQGTHEQYF
TRBJ1-1 many TRBD1 TRBV7-9 TGTGCCAGCAGCCCACAGGGGCTTGAAGCTTTCTTT CASSPQGLEAFF
TRBJ1-2 NA NA TRBV5-5 TGTGCCAGCAGCCTGGACTACCCAGGTGGCTACACCTTC CASSLDYPGGYTF
TRBJ1-2 many NA TRBV3-1 TGTGCCAGCAGCCTCAATCGACAGGTTTATGGCTACACCTTC CASSLNRQVYGYTF
TRBJ2-5 NA NA TRBV3-1 TGTGCCAGCAGCCAAGTATCCAGACAAGAGACCCAGTACTTC CASSQVSRQETQYF